The rows below give T cell receptor beta chains drawn from one sample of a study of a mutant IDH1 vaccine in newly diagnosed glioma. These receptors lack a known antigen. The method was immunoSEQ multiplex PCR; TCRdb's version includes in-frame clones alone and lacks a portion of them. Of 20,000 to 30,000 clones in the sample, over 75% were seen once. The specimen comprised PBMCs, sampled from a glioma patient whose treatment included an IDH1 peptide vaccine. These receptors were taken from a woman aged 18-30 years with glioma. The CDR3 runs from the conserved cysteine through the conserved F or W. Fields, in order: clone size, J gene, D gene, V gene, CDR3 DNA, CDR3 protein. A D gene is named only where the DNA matches it firmly. For some rows the clone size is stated as once, few or many, or as a class when expanded; others skip it.

. TRBJ1-5 . TRBV5-8 TGTGCCAGCAGCTTGGACCTGGGGAGTAATCAGCCCCAGCATTTT CASSLDLGSNQPQHF
. TRBJ1-2 . TRBV7-2 TGTGCCTGCAGCCCCCCAGGAACTAACTATGGCTACACCTTC CACSPPGTNYGYTF
. TRBJ2-5 . TRBV20-1 TGCAGTGCTCGTCAGGGGGAGACCCAGTACTTC CSARQGETQYF
. TRBJ2-3 TRBD2 TRBV6-1 TGTGCCAGCAGTGAACTTGGCGGGGGGGCGTCAGATACGCAGTATTTT CASSELGGGASDTQYF
. TRBJ1-1 TRBD1 TRBV19 TGTGCCAGTAGTATAGAGGGGACAGGGGCTTTCACTGAAGCTTTCTTT CASSIEGTGAFTEAFF
once TRBJ1-5 . TRBV10-3 TGTGCCATCAGTCCGGGACAAAGTAATCAGCCCCAGCATTTT CAISPGQSNQPQHF
. TRBJ2-3 TRBD2 TRBV28 TGTGCCAGCAGTTTCCGCCGACTAGCGGGAGCACATACGCAGTATTTT CASSFRRLAGAHTQYF
once TRBJ2-1 TRBD1 TRBV29-1 TGCAGCGTTGAAAGCTCGGACAGGGGGTTAAATGAGCAGTTCTTC CSVESSDRGLNEQFF
. TRBJ2-5 . TRBV5-4 TGTGCCAGCAGCTTGGGCGGAAATTTGGCACAAGAGACCCAGTACTTC CASSLGGNLAQETQYF
. TRBJ1-6 . TRBV4-2 TGTGCCAGCAGCCAAGTAACAAATTCACCCCTCCACTTT CASSQVTNSPLHF
. TRBJ2-2 . TRBV19 TGTGCCAGTAGTCCGGCGCGAGACAGCTTTAGGGAGCTGTTTTTT CASSPARDSFRELFF
. TRBJ1-1 . TRBV6-5 TGTGCCAGCAGTTACGGGGCAGGGATGCGCACTGAAGCTTTCTTT CASSYGAGMRTEAFF